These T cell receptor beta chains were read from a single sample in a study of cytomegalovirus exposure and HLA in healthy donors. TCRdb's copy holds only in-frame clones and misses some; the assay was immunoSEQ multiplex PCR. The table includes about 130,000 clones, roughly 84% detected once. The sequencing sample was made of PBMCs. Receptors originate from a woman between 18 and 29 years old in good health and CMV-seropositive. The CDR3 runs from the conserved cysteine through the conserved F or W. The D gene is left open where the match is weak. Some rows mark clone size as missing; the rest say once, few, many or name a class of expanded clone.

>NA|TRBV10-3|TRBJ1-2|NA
CAISSSRGARDYGYTF
TGTGCCATCAGTTCCTCCCGGGGGGCCAGGGACTATGGCTACACCTTC
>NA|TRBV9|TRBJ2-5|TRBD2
CASSGLTSGGQETQYF
TGTGCCAGCAGCGGACTGACTAGCGGGGGCCAAGAGACCCAGTACTTC
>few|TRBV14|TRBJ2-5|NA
CASSQATTGRETQYF
TGTGCCAGCAGCCAGGCCACTACAGGGCGCGAGACCCAGTACTTC
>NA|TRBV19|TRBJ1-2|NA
CASSVGDRRYGYTF
TGTGCCAGTAGCGTTGGCGACAGACGCTATGGCTACACCTTC
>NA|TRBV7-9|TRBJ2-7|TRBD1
CASSLDRGEDEQYF
TGTGCCAGCAGCCTGGACAGGGGCGAGGACGAGCAGTACTTC
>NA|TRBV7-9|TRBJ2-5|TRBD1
CASSLDRGSSETQYF
TGTGCCAGCAGCTTAGACAGGGGAAGTTCGGAGACCCAGTACTTC
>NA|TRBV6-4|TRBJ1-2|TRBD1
CASSDHRDRGRGYTF
TGTGCCAGCAGTGACCACCGGGACAGGGGGCGAGGCTACACCTTC
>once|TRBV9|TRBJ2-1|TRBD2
CASSVAPSGGAVEQFF
TGTGCCAGCAGCGTAGCCCCTAGCGGGGGGGCGGTTGAGCAGTTCTTC
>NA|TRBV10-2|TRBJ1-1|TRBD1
CASSVAGGTTEAFF
TGCGCCAGCAGTGTAGCAGGGGGAACCACTGAAGCTTTCTTT
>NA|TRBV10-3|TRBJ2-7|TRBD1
CAISLGTDYEQYF
TGTGCCATCAGCCTCGGGACAGACTACGAGCAGTACTTC
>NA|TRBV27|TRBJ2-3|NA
CASSLRLVRADTQYF
TGTGCCAGCAGTTTAAGACTAGTTAGGGCAGATACGCAGTATTTT
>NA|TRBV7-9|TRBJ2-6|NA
CASSSPAGANVLTF
TGTGCCAGCAGCTCACCCGCGGGGGCCAACGTCCTGACTTTC
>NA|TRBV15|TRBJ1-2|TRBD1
CATSFTTGGGYTF
TGTGCCACCAGCTTCACCACAGGGGGCGGCTACACCTTC
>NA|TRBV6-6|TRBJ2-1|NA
CASSLSPWSNEQFF
TGTGCCAGCAGCCTCTCCCCGTGGAGCAATGAGCAGTTCTTC
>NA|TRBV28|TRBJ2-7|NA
CASRLGGSGSYEQYF
TGTGCCAGCAGGCTCGGGGGTTCTGGTTCCTACGAGCAGTACTTC
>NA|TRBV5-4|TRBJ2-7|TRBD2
CASSPMAGGYEQYF
TGTGCCAGCAGCCCCATGGCGGGGGGGTACGAGCAGTACTTC
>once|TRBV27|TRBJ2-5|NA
CASRLATQETQYF
TGTGCCAGCAGGCTAGCGACCCAAGAGACCCAGTACTTC
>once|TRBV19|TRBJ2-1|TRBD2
CASSTYGLALEQFF
TGTGCCAGTAGTACTTACGGACTAGCTCTTGAGCAGTTCTTC
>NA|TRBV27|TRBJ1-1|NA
CASSSLERAWNTEAFF
TGTGCCAGCAGTTCCCTCGAGAGGGCTTGGAACACTGAAGCTTTCTTT
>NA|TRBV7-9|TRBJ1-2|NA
CASSFKNREGYTF
TGTGCCAGCAGCTTCAAAAACAGGGAAGGCTACACCTTC
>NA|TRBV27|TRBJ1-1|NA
CASSFITKFHKGRTFFTEAFF
TGTGCCAGCAGTTTCATCACGAAGTTTCATAAAGGGAGGACTTTCTTCACTGAAGCTTTCTTT
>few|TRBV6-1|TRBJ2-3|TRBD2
CAGRGLAGGADTQYF
TGTGCCGGGAGAGGGCTAGCGGGGGGGGCAGATACGCAGTATTTT
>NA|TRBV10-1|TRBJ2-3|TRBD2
CATAPAGLAGDGGTDTQYF
TGCGCCACCGCCCCCGCCGGACTAGCGGGGGACGGCGGCACAGATACGCAGTATTTT
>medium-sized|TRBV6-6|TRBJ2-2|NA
CAAQQGQNTGELFF
TGTGCCGCCCAACAGGGACAGAACACCGGGGAGCTGTTTTTT